A selection of T cell receptor beta chains follows, all from one sample in a study of blood T cell repertoires in COVID-19. Clones were read by immunoSEQ multiplex PCR, and TCRdb kept only the in-frame ones, dropping some. This repertoire shows 97,000 or so clones, approximately 82% found once; its top ten account for roughly 10%. Sequenced input: peripheral blood. These receptors originate from a man aged 70-80 years with acute or convalescent COVID-19. CDR3s include the opening cysteine and the closing phenylalanine or tryptophan. D genes are given only for firm matches. Some rows have no size entry. The others give once, few or many, or a class for an expanded clone.

CDR3	DNA	size	V	J	D	length
CASSLIPRLTYNSPLHF	TGTGCCAGCAGTTTAATACCCAGGTTAACCTATAATTCACCCCTCCACTTT	NA	TRBV27	TRBJ1-6	NA	17
CASSNGLNTEAFF	TGTGCCAGTTCTAACGGGTTGAACACTGAAGCTTTCTTT	NA	TRBV2	TRBJ1-1	NA	13
CAWSGPETEAFF	TGTGCCTGGAGTGGTCCCGAGACTGAAGCTTTCTTT	NA	TRBV30	TRBJ1-1	NA	12
CASTTGGFTEAFF	TGTGCCAGTACTACAGGGGGCTTCACTGAAGCTTTCTTT	NA	TRBV19	TRBJ1-1	TRBD1	13
CASSDGQANYGYTF	TGTGCCAGCAGTGATGGACAGGCGAACTATGGCTACACCTTC	NA	TRBV6-2/TRBV6-3	TRBJ1-2	TRBD1	14
CASSLSGLARRELFF	TGTGCCAGCAGCTTATCGGGACTAGCCCGACGGGAGCTGTTTTTT	NA	TRBV7-3	TRBJ2-2	TRBD2	15
CASSSGGGSYNSPLHF	TGTGCCAGCAGCAGCGGGGGGGGCTCCTATAATTCACCCCTCCACTTT	once	TRBV9	TRBJ1-6	NA	16
CAWSAWQVHQPQHF	TGTGCCTGGAGTGCCTGGCAGGTACATCAGCCCCAGCATTTT	NA	TRBV30	TRBJ1-5	NA	14
CASSQVDRDPGYTF	TGTGCCAGCAGCCAAGTTGACAGGGACCCTGGCTACACCTTC	NA	TRBV3-1/TRBV3-2	TRBJ1-2	TRBD1	14
CASSAGTGGVKTQYF	TGTGCCAGTAGCGCCGGGACGGGAGGGGTCAAGACCCAGTACTTC	NA	TRBV19	TRBJ2-5	TRBD2	15
CASSQTYSNQPQHF	TGTGCCAGCAGCCAGACTTATAGCAATCAGCCCCAGCATTTT	NA	TRBV7-2	TRBJ1-5	NA	14
CASSLVVDRTGELFF	TGTGCCAGCAGCTTAGTGGTAGACAGGACCGGGGAGCTGTTTTTT	NA	TRBV7-2	TRBJ2-2	NA	15
CASQPGTGESNQPQHF	TGTGCCAGCCAGCCCGGGACAGGGGAGAGCAATCAGCCCCAGCATTTT	few	TRBV18	TRBJ1-5	TRBD1	16
CASSPPSGSYEQYF	TGTGCCAGCAGCCCCCCTAGCGGGAGTTACGAGCAGTACTTC	NA	TRBV9	TRBJ2-7	TRBD2	14
CASSLFEGHQYF	TGTGCCAGCAGTTTATTCGAAGGACACCAGTACTTC	NA	TRBV28	TRBJ2-5	NA	12
CASSVVGDSQYEQYF	TGTGCCAGCAGCGTAGTTGGTGACAGCCAGTACGAGCAGTACTTC	NA	TRBV9	TRBJ2-7	NA	15
CASSYSVQETQYF	TGTGCCAGCAGTTACTCTGTACAAGAGACCCAGTACTTC	few	TRBV6-5	TRBJ2-5	NA	13
CASSETVPGRARSGELFF	TGTGCCAGCAGTGAAACAGTGCCCGGGAGGGCCAGATCCGGGGAGCTGTTTTTT	NA	TRBV2	TRBJ2-2	TRBD2	18
CAISERGNSNQPQHF	TGTGCCATCAGTGAGCGGGGGAATAGCAATCAGCCCCAGCATTTT	NA	TRBV10-3	TRBJ1-5	NA	15
CASISGGSGGELFF	TGTGCCAGTATTAGCGGGGGGTCTGGCGGGGAGCTGTTTTTT	NA	TRBV19	TRBJ2-2	TRBD2	14
CASSLTGGNQPQHF	TGTGCCAGCAGCTTAACAGGGGGCAATCAGCCCCAGCATTTT	NA	TRBV7-9	TRBJ1-5	TRBD1	14
CASSPYGTATNEKLFF	TGTGCCAGCAGTCCCTATGGGACAGCAACTAATGAAAAACTGTTTTTT	NA	TRBV28	TRBJ1-4	TRBD1	16
CASSLDAGRIPEKLFF	TGTGCCAGTTCCCTGGATGCAGGCCGTATTCCTGAAAAACTGTTTTTT	NA	TRBV19	TRBJ1-4	NA	16
CASSLGQGTRSGNTIYF	TGCGCCAGCAGCCTAGGACAGGGGACACGCTCTGGAAACACCATATATTTT	NA	TRBV5-1	TRBJ1-3	TRBD1	17
CAISSGGRQFF	TGTGCCATCAGTTCCGGGGGGCGGCAGTTCTTC	NA	TRBV10-3	TRBJ2-1	NA	11
CAAEGTGRGTGALLQPTF	TGTGCCGCGGAGGGTACAGGACGAGGGACAGGGGCCCTCCTACAACCGACTTTC	NA	TRBV7-9	TRBJ1-2	TRBD1	18
CASSYLGQRYEQYF	TGTGCCAGCAGTTACTTAGGACAACGATACGAGCAGTACTTC	NA	TRBV6-5	TRBJ2-7	NA	14
CASSRTTPGQISNQPQHF	TGTGCCAGCTCACGTACTACCCCGGGACAGATTAGCAATCAGCCCCAGCATTTT	NA	TRBV18	TRBJ1-5	TRBD1	18
CASSLTGSGSGANVLTF	TGTGCCAGCAGCCTCACAGGGTCTGGCTCTGGGGCCAACGTCCTGACTTTC	NA	TRBV28	TRBJ2-6	NA	17
CSVSAQTGNTEAFF	TGCAGCGTTAGCGCTCAGACAGGGAACACTGAAGCTTTCTTT	NA	TRBV29-1	TRBJ1-1	NA	14
CASSLDQGARFGYTF	TGTGCCAGCAGCTTAGATCAGGGGGCGCGGTTTGGCTACACCTTC	once	TRBV7-9	TRBJ1-2	TRBD1	15
CASSLGAGATGELFF	TGCGCCAGCAGCTTGGGGGCGGGAGCCACCGGGGAGCTGTTTTTT	NA	TRBV5-1	TRBJ2-2	TRBD2	15
CASSYWTGQNTEAFF	TGTGCCAGCAGCTACTGGACAGGGCAGAACACTGAAGCTTTCTTT	NA	TRBV7-9	TRBJ1-1	TRBD1	15
CASSTTAEMYRGGQPQHF	TGTGCCAGTAGTACTACGGCGGAAATGTACAGGGGGGGGCAGCCCCAGCATTTT	NA	TRBV19	TRBJ1-5	TRBD1	18
CASRISHWTSGSYEQYF	TGTGCCAGTCGAATAAGCCATTGGACTAGCGGCTCCTACGAGCAGTACTTC	NA	TRBV19	TRBJ2-7	TRBD2	17
CASSLNPGQGPGVNTEAFF	TGTGCCAGCAGCCTAAATCCGGGACAGGGCCCCGGGGTGAACACTGAAGCTTTCTTT	NA	TRBV7-3	TRBJ1-1	TRBD1	19
CASTQTGSNSPLHF	TGTGCCAGCACCCAGACAGGGTCTAATTCACCCCTCCACTTT	NA	TRBV25-1	TRBJ1-6	TRBD1	14
CAWSTIDSKTGELFF	TGTGCCTGGAGTACTATAGACAGCAAAACCGGGGAGCTGTTTTTT	NA	TRBV30	TRBJ2-2	NA	15
CASSLGLAEVMFF	TGTGCCAGCTCCCTTGGACTAGCGGAGGTCATGTTCTTC	NA	TRBV18	TRBJ2-1	TRBD2	13